This T cell receptor (beta chain) was sequenced in a study of blood T cell repertoires in COVID-19. Study context: The United States, Italy and Spain were the sources of the acute and convalescent COVID-19 samples. PBMCs, B-cell-depleted T cells, or T cells provided the cDNA or gDNA that made up the material.

Original methodology: Reference gene primers were amplified, and this amplification served to estimate nucleated cell counts. Sequencing used immunoSEQ multiplex PCR; TCRdb keeps in-frame clones, though not all of them. The V and J calls and clone size were taken over from that table, and D and trimming were inferred from the DNA. The sample carries about 110,000 clones, 80% to 90% recorded once. V lost 3 bases to trimming and J lost 8 bases, with 7 bases between them. This CDR3 comprises 10 residues. Germline values: CDR1 SQVTM, CDR2 ANQGSEA. The source is a man in his forties with active or convalescent COVID-19. This chain links TRBV29-1 with TRBJ1-2, with D perhaps TRBD1 (6 bases). The sample taken for sequencing was peripheral blood. CDR3 amino acids: CSVEGAGYTF. As DNA, the CDR3 is TGCAGCGTTGAGGGGGCAGGCTACACCTTC.